This T cell receptor (beta chain) was sequenced in a study of STAT5B mutations in CD4+ large granular lymphocyte leukemia. The study's findings and limits: No patients shared main leukemic clonotypes, though 20% to 25% appeared at low frequency elsewhere. The CD4+ versus CD8+ T-LGLL clonality difference may reflect limited sample size.

Germline-derived CDR1 and CDR2 are KGHSH and LQKENI. Trimming removed 6 bases from V and 6 bases from J, with 20 bases in between. This CDR3 is 16 amino acids long. Healthy controls were blood donor buffy coats. On this clone: Its antigen is undetermined.

As handled by the study authors: Productive clonotypes were detectable down to 2.59 x 10-5 frequency. TCRdb keeps only in-frame clones here, not all; method: immunoSEQ multiplex PCR. The V and J calls and clone size come from that table; D and trimming were worked out from the DNA. The sample includes fewer than 25,000 clones, roughly 87% of them seen just once. The sample comprised CD4+ T cells from blood buffy coats. The source is a human donor in good health. J is TRBJ2-2 and V is TRBV18; D is perhaps TRBD2 (6 bases). CDR3 in amino acids: CASSLPGTGGSGELFF. Written as DNA, the CDR3 is TGTGCCAGCTCGCTCCCGGGGACTGGAGGGTCCGGGGAGCTGTTTTTT.